Listed here are 20 T cell receptor beta chains from one sample, sequenced in a study of shared clonotypes between healthy human individuals. Generated by immunoSEQ multiplex PCR, the TCRdb table keeps only in-frame clones and is missing some. This sample has over 950,000 clones, with 70% to 80% found just once. Sequences were obtained from memory CD4+ T cells from PBMCs. Subset in this sample: CD45RA-negative fraction. The receptors were gathered from a man aged 18 to 30 in good health. Some clones in this sample may be carry-over from other donors' samples.

The chain has TRBV5-4 and TRBJ2-3; possibly TRBD2 for D (5 bases). CDR3 size: 13 residues. Germline V gene data show CDR1 as SGHNT and CDR2 as YYREEE (reference sequence). Trimming left V 5 bases short and J 6 bases short, with 13 bases between. The CDR3 coding sequence is TGTGCCAGCAGGAATAGCGTGAGGGATACGCAGTATTTT. Its protein is CASRNSVRDTQYF.

V gene TRBV28 combines with J gene TRBJ1-2; D is unresolved. V shed 6 bases and J shed 1 base, with 15 bases lying between them. The CDR3 has 15 amino acids. The germline V gene has CDR1 MDHEN and CDR2 SYDVKM. The CDR3 DNA follows: TGTGCCAGCAGCCCCGTATGGCAGAATAACTATGGCTACACCTTC. This translates into CASSPVWQNNYGYTF.

The rearrangement uses TRBV7-9 and TRBJ1-2; no definite D call. The CDR3 has 14 residues. V gave up 3 bases and J gave up 0 bases, with 8 bases separating them. CDR1 SEHNR and CDR2 FQNEAQ come from the germline V gene (reference sequence). Here the CDR3 DNA reads TGTGCCAGCAGCTTTGCCCAAGCTAACTATGGCTACACCTTC. This gives the protein CASSFAQANYGYTF.

This chain joins TRBV29-1 and TRBJ2-5, with a tentative D call TRBD1 (5 bases). CDR1 SQVTM and CDR2 ANQGSEA come from the germline V gene. The V gene lost 7 bases and the J gene lost 5 bases, with 14 bases spanning the gap. The CDR3 is 12 amino acids. CDR3 in DNA: TGCAGCGCCGCCCGACAGCAGGAGACCCAGTACTTC. Translating it yields CSAARQQETQYF.

This clone has only a few counts. The chain combines TRBV19 with TRBJ2-1; 9 bases agree with TRBD2. Germline loops: CDR1 LNHDA, CDR2 SQIVND (reference sequence). After removal of 7 bases from V and 7 bases from J, the junction contained 11 bases not matched to a gene. This CDR3 is 15 amino acids long. CDR3 DNA: TGTGCCAGTACAACGGCTAGCGGGAAAGGGAATGAGCAGTTCTTC. Translation gives CASTTASGKGNEQFF.

This clone was found many times. Other nucleotide sequences in the sample specify the same CDR3. The chain is built from TRBV5-4 and TRBJ2-3, with 14 bases identical to TRBD2. The V and J ends lost 4 bases and 3 bases, in that order; junction bases with no gene match: 4. The CDR3 is made up of 16 amino acids. CDR1 and CDR2 from the germline V gene are SGHNT and YYREEE (reference sequence). The CDR3 DNA sequence: TGTGCCAGCAGCCGGGGACTAGCGGGAGCAACAGATACGCAGTATTTT. It is translated as CASSRGLAGATDTQYF.

The chain employs TRBV6-1 and TRBJ2-7; no definite D call. Trimming stripped 3 bases from V and 2 bases from J, with 8 bases between. Germline V lookup: CDR1 MNHNS, CDR2 SASEGT. The CDR3 has 13 amino acids. The CDR3 region is CASSEGSTYEQYF. In DNA form, the CDR3 reads TGTGCCAGCAGTGAGGGTAGCACCTACGAGCAGTACTTC.

This clone has only one observation. The rearrangement uses TRBV5-1 and TRBJ1-4; D is possibly TRBD1 (6 bases). CDR3 size: 13 residues. Germline V CDR1 and CDR2: SGHRS, YFSETQ. The V gene lost 4 bases and the J gene lost 6 bases, with 10 bases spanning the gap. The CDR3 spells CASSIGGDEKLFF. In nucleotides, the CDR3 is TGCGCCAGCAGCATAGGGGGTGATGAAAAACTGTTTTTT.

This chain uses TRBV5-1 with TRBJ2-5; TRBD1 matches at 9 bases. Judging by the DNA end, TRBJ2-7 fits better; the J call may be wrong. The CDR3 contains 15 residues. The germline gives CDR1 SGHRS, CDR2 YFSETQ. In DNA form, the CDR3 reads TGCGCCAGCAGCGAACCGGGACAGGGTGGATACGAGCAGTACTTC. Translating it yields CASSEPGQGGYEQYF.

J is TRBJ2-7 and V is TRBV5-4; D is perhaps TRBD2 (5 bases). The CDR3 consists of 13 residues. Germline CDR1 SGHNT, CDR2 YYREEE (reference sequence). Trimming shortened V by 3 bases and J by 3 bases, and 10 bases separated the two germline ends. CDR3 coding DNA: TGTGCCAGCAGCTCCTCTGGAGGCTACGAGCAGTACTTC. Translating gives CASSSSGGYEQYF.

This clone was detected once. The chain couples TRBV18 to TRBJ2-2; D ambiguous. CDR3 size: 13 residues. V was clipped by 3 bases and J by 5 bases, with 7 bases between them. Per germline, CDR1 KGHSH and CDR2 LQKENI. The DNA of the CDR3 is TGTGCCAGCTCACCCACACAAACCGGGGAGCTGTTTTTT. This translates into CASSPTQTGELFF.

This clone was seen only once. This sequence joins TRBV29-1 and TRBJ2-3; either TRBD1 or TRBD2 may fit D (5 bases each). The germline V gene encodes CDR1 SQVTM and CDR2 ANQGSEA. V dropped 3 bases and J dropped 2 bases, with 9 bases sitting between them. The CDR3 spans 13 residues. The chain's CDR3 is CSVDRENTDTQYF. DNA for the CDR3: TGCAGCGTTGACAGGGAGAACACAGATACGCAGTATTTT.

This rearrangement joins TRBV5-1 to TRBJ1-1; 7 positions match TRBD1. Germline V lookup: CDR1 SGHRS, CDR2 YFSETQ. Trimming took 2 bases from V and 1 from J; bases not matched to a gene: 5. This CDR3 has 15 residues. DNA of the CDR3: TGCGCCAGCAGCTTACCAGGGGGTGAGAACACTGAAGCTTTCTTT. Protein product: CASSLPGGENTEAFF.

J is TRBJ2-3 and V is TRBV11-2, with 11 bases identical to TRBD2. The V and J ends lost 4 bases and 5 bases, in that order; junction bases with no gene match: 5. The CDR3 length is 15 residues. Germline CDR1 is SGHAT and CDR2 is FQNNGV. CDR3 DNA: TGTGCCAGCAGCTCTGGACTAGCGGGCAGAGATACGCAGTATTTT. Its protein product is CASSSGLAGRDTQYF.

The J gene is TRBJ1-2, the V gene TRBV28, with D uncertain. CDR1 is MDHEN and CDR2 is SYDVKM in the germline V gene. V was shortened by 8 bases and J by 7 bases, with 11 bases between the two germline ends. CDR3 length equals 11 residues. In DNA form, the CDR3 reads TGTGCCAGCGCCTGGGTTTCTGGCTACACCTTC. Protein sequence: CASAWVSGYTF.

The chain couples TRBV28 to TRBJ1-5, with D possibly being TRBD1 (6 bases). Germline CDR1 and CDR2: MDHEN and SYDVKM. This CDR3 contains 14 residues. Trimming cost V 4 bases and J 7 bases, with 14 bases left between them. The CDR3 reads CASSSDRLEQPQHF. DNA for the CDR3: TGTGCCAGCAGTTCCGACAGGCTTGAGCAGCCCCAGCATTTT.

The J gene is TRBJ2-2, the V gene TRBV2, with D possibly being TRBD1 (5 bases). The CDR3 extends over 16 amino acids. V lost 3 bases and J lost 0, with 11 bases in between. CDR1 is SNHLY, CDR2 FYNNEI, per germline. CDR3 residues: CASSDGASANTGELFF. CDR3 nucleotide sequence: TGTGCCAGCAGTGATGGGGCAAGCGCGAACACCGGGGAGCTGTTTTTT.

This chain links TRBV6-1 with TRBJ1-5; D not certain. The V and J ends lost 3 bases and 0 bases respectively, with 12 bases between them. This CDR3 spans 16 amino acids. Germline V CDR1 and CDR2: MNHNS, SASEGT. Here the CDR3 DNA reads TGTGCCAGCAGTGACCTCCAGAGTTATAGCAATCAGCCCCAGCATTTT. Translated: CASSDLQSYSNQPQHF.

The chain recombines TRBV9 with TRBJ2-3; D may be TRBD2 (5 bases). The germline V and J ends were trimmed by 1 base and 6 bases, with 15 bases remaining between them. The germline V gene encodes CDR1 SGDLS and CDR2 YYNGEE. The CDR3 spans 15 residues. CDR3 nucleotide sequence: TGTGCCAGCAGCGTAATTGGAGGTAGATTGGATACGCAGTATTTT. Translation gives CASSVIGGRLDTQYF. Full variable domain (rest looked up from reference TRBV9 and TRBJ2-3): DSGVTQTPKHLITATGQRVTLRCSPRSGDLSVYWYQQSLDQGLQFLIQYYNGEERAKGNILERFSAQQFPDLHSELNLSSLELGDSALYFCASSVIGGRLDTQYFGPGTRLTVL.

On this clone itself: The identical CDR3 is also encoded by other nucleotide sequences in the sample. The gene calls are TRBV28 and TRBJ2-7; D is unclear. The CDR3 totals 11 residues. Trimming removed 5 bases at V and 3 bases at J, with 5 bases between. Looked up from germline, CDR1 is MDHEN and CDR2 is SYDVKM. The CDR3 spells CASSILYEQYF. CDR3 nucleotides: TGTGCCAGCAGTATACTCTACGAGCAGTACTTC.